This T cell receptor (beta chain) was documented in a study of blood T cell repertoires in COVID-19. Study as a whole: Italy, Spain and the United States were the sources of the convalescent and acute COVID-19 samples. The cDNA or gDNA used as material had been derived from T cells, B-cell-depleted T cells, or PBMCs.

The CDR3 has 15 amino acids. Germline-derived CDR1 and CDR2 are MNHEY and SMNVEV (reference sequence). The germline V and J ends were trimmed by 6 bases and 5 bases, with 14 bases remaining between them. Per the authors' pipeline: Reference gene primers were amplified, and this amplification served to estimate nucleated cell counts. Assay used: immunoSEQ multiplex PCR; TCRdb lists only in-frame clones, some missing. V, J and clone size are taken as reported in that table, and D and trimming were inferred from the DNA itself. In the table there are 150,000 to 200,000 clones, roughly 80% of which are singletons.

Specimen: peripheral blood. The chain is built from TRBV27 and TRBJ2-6; D might be TRBD1 (6 bases). The receptor was derived from a human donor with acute or convalescent COVID-19. The donor label of this sample is uncertain. The CDR3 region has the DNA TGTGCCAGCAGAATACAGGGAGCTAGGGCCAACGTCCTGACTTTC. Translation gives CASRIQGARANVLTF.